What follows are 13 T cell receptor beta chains derived from one specimen sequenced in a study of blood T cell repertoires in COVID-19. Sequencing was performed with immunoSEQ multiplex PCR; in TCRdb, only in-frame clones are kept and a portion is missing. The sample contains a few hundred thousand clones, 65% to 90% of which appear only once. Input material: peripheral blood. The receptors derive from a man aged 35-49 years who had recovered from COVID-19.

DNA for the CDR3: TGTGCCAGCAGTAAAGTATTCTGGGACAGGCAGAACACTGAAGCTTTCTTT. It yields the protein CASSKVFWDRQNTEAFF. The chain uses TRBV2 and TRBJ1-1, with TRBD1 matching over 8 bases. The CDR3 loop spans 17 amino acids. The V segment lost 5 bases and the J segment 1 base; nucleotides outside the gene matches: 12. Germline assignment: CDR1 SNHLY and CDR2 FYNNEI. The full variable domain, in which reference TRBV2 and TRBJ1-1 provide the parts outside the CDR3, is EPEVTQTPSHQVTQMGQEVILRCVPISNHLYFYWYRQILGQKVEFLVSFYNNEISEKSEIFDDQFSVERPDGSNFTLKIRSTKLEDSAMYFCASSKVFWDRQNTEAFFGQGTRLTVV.

This clone was recorded once. This chain joins TRBV7-9 and TRBJ2-3, with D hard to call. This CDR3 has 14 amino acids. Germline lookup yields CDR1 SEHNR and CDR2 FQNEAQ (reference sequence). V lost 7 bases, J lost 0 bases, and 11 bases lay in between. DNA for the CDR3: TGTGCCAGCACAACGGGTCTCAGCACAGATACGCAGTATTTT. It encodes CASTTGLSTDTQYF.

The chain has TRBV7-2 and TRBJ2-7; 8 nucleotides agree with TRBD1. CDR3 size: 14 residues. Trimming removed 5 bases from V and 3 bases from J; junction bases left unmatched: 6. Germline CDR1 and CDR2: SGHTA and FQGNSA. The CDR3 loop is CASSPRGQYYEQYF. DNA for the CDR3: TGTGCCAGCAGCCCCAGGGGGCAGTACTACGAGCAGTACTTC.

The V and J genes are TRBV27 and TRBJ2-7, with 7 bases fitting TRBD2. Per germline, CDR1 MNHEY and CDR2 SMNVEV (reference sequence). The CDR3 consists of 16 residues. The junction had 18 bases not matched to a gene; V was cut back by 8 bases and J by 5 bases. CDR3 in DNA: TGTGCCAGCCGATTCCCTTCCGGGACTACGGGACACGAGCAGTACTTC. It codes for CASRFPSGTTGHEQYF.

The gene calls are TRBV21-1 and TRBJ2-7; the table's D call, TRBD1, was not checked against the DNA. TRBV21-1 is a pseudogene locus. The CDR3 has 16 residues. The CDR3 nucleotides are TGTGCCAGCAGCAAAGTGAACAGGGCCAGCTCCTACGAGCAGTACTTC. This encodes CASSKVNRASSYEQYF.

The gene calls are TRBV30 and TRBJ1-6, with a tentative D call TRBD1 (5 bases). Trimming shortened V by 0 bases and J by 0 bases, and 9 bases separated the two germline ends. This CDR3 comprises 16 residues. Germline V lookup: CDR1 GTSNPN, CDR2 SVGIG (reference sequence). The CDR3 sequence: CAWSVEGVSYNSPLHF. The CDR3 region has the DNA TGTGCCTGGAGTGTGGAAGGGGTCTCCTATAATTCACCCCTCCACTTT.

The V gene is TRBV19, the J gene TRBJ2-2, with D possibly being TRBD2 (5 bases). CDR1 LNHDA and CDR2 SQIVND come from the germline V gene (reference sequence). Deletions cut 5 bases from V and 1 base from J, with 11 bases between. The CDR3 extends over 15 amino acids. The CDR3 bases are TGTGCCAGTAGTTCGGGCGCGGGGAACACCGGGGAGCTGTTTTTT. This translates into CASSSGAGNTGELFF. The full variable domain, rest sourced from reference TRBV19 and TRBJ2-2, is DGGITQSPKYLFRKEGQNVTLSCEQNLNHDAMYWYRQDPGQGLRLIYYSQIVNDFQKGDIAEGYSVSREKKESFPLTVTSAQKNPTAFYLCASSSGAGNTGELFFGEGSRLTVL.

This chain links TRBV19 with TRBJ1-4; perhaps TRBD1 as D (5 bases). Germline loops: CDR1 LNHDA, CDR2 SQIVND (reference sequence). The CDR3 has 16 amino acids. V was clipped by 5 bases and J by 8 bases, with 21 bases between them. The CDR3: CASSGQRGVGLEKLFF. In nucleotides, the CDR3 is TGTGCCAGTAGTGGCCAAAGGGGTGTGGGTCTCGAAAAACTGTTTTTT.

In DNA, the CDR3 is TGTGCCAGCAGCAGAGTAGCGGCCATTCAATCTGAGCAGTTCTTC. Translated, it gives CASSRVAAIQSEQFF. The chain joins TRBV6-2 or TRBV6-3 to TRBJ2-1; D may be TRBD2 (6 bases). The V and J ends lost 6 bases and 9 bases respectively, with 21 bases between them. The CDR3 length is 15 residues. Per germline, CDR1 MNHEY and CDR2 SVGEGT.

This clone was seen only once. The rearrangement links TRBV6-2 or TRBV6-3 to TRBJ1-1, with 10 bases identical to TRBD1. With V trimmed by 2 bases and J by 0 bases, 6 bases remained unmatched. CDR3 length: 17 residues. Germline V gives CDR1 MNHEY, CDR2 SVGEGT. The CDR3 loop reads CASSYVPGQGLNTEAFF. CDR3 nucleotide sequence: TGTGCCAGCAGTTACGTCCCGGGACAGGGGCTGAACACTGAAGCTTTCTTT.

The chain is built from TRBV24-1 and TRBJ1-5; TRBD1 is a possible D gene (5 bases). V lost 0 bases and J 4 bases, leaving 15 bases between the germline ends. Germline V gives CDR1 KGHDR, CDR2 SFDVKD. The CDR3 is made up of 17 amino acids. CDR3 DNA sequence: TGTGCCACCAGTGATTTGGGGCTCCAGGGAGGGAATCAGCCCCAGCATTTT. Protein: CATSDLGLQGGNQPQHF.

The chain combines TRBV19 with TRBJ1-5; 11 bases line up with TRBD1. The CDR3 spans 15 residues. Losses at the gene ends were 3 bases for V and 7 bases for J; bases not matched to a gene: 5. CDR1 is LNHDA, CDR2 SQIVND, per germline (reference sequence). The DNA of the CDR3 is TGTGCCAGTAGTATGGGGACAGGGGGTTACCAGCCCCAGCATTTT. Protein product: CASSMGTGGYQPQHF.

V and J are TRBV5-1 and TRBJ2-3; D gene unclear. Germline lookup yields CDR1 SGHRS and CDR2 YFSETQ. The CDR3 has 14 residues. The V and J ends lost 0 bases and 2 bases respectively, with 7 bases between them. The CDR3 region is CASSLEDNTDTQYF. The CDR3 coding sequence is TGCGCCAGCAGCTTGGAAGACAACACAGATACGCAGTATTTT.